These T cell receptor beta chains were read from a single sample in a study of cytomegalovirus exposure and HLA in healthy donors. Measured with immunoSEQ multiplex PCR; TCRdb has only the in-frame clones, and not every one. The table records around 150,000 clones, roughly 80% of them present only once. The sequenced sample was PBMCs. The receptors originated from a female donor in good health and CMV-seronegative. Both conserved end residues are part of each CDR3. The D gene is left open where the match is weak. Clone size is shown for a subset of rows, as once, few, many or a class of expanded clone.

v_gene	j_gene	d_gene	abundance	CDR3nt	CDR3aa
TRBV2	TRBJ2-7	TRBD2	.	TGTGCCAGCGGCGAAGTCAGGGAGGGAACCTACGAGCAGTACTTC	CASGEVREGTYEQYF
TRBV5-1	TRBJ2-5	.	once	TGCGCCAGCAGCTTGCTTTTCCAGTACCAAGAGACCCAGTACTTC	CASSLLFQYQETQYF
TRBV5-1	TRBJ1-2	TRBD1	.	TGCGCCAGCAGCTCAAACGGACAGGGCTGGTATGGCTACACCTTC	CASSSNGQGWYGYTF
TRBV30	TRBJ1-6	.	.	TGTGCCTGGGGCAGAAACTCACCCCTCCACTTT	CAWGRNSPLHF
TRBV5-6	TRBJ2-7	TRBD1	.	TGTGCCAGCAGCTCGGCCGGGACAGCTTCCTACGAGCAGTACTTC	CASSSAGTASYEQYF
TRBV27	TRBJ2-7	.	.	TGTGCCAGCATTGGTGGGGAGCCCTACGAGCAGTACTTC	CASIGGEPYEQYF
TRBV18	TRBJ1-4	.	few	TGTGCCAGCTCAGCGGCAACCGAAAAACTGTTTTTT	CASSAATEKLFF
TRBV6-1	TRBJ2-2	TRBD2	.	TGTGCCAGCAGTGAGCCGGGACTAGCGGTTTCCGGGGAGCTGTTTTTT	CASSEPGLAVSGELFF
TRBV4-1	TRBJ2-1	.	.	TGCGCCAGCAGCCAAGACATCGACTCCGAGCAGTTCTTC	CASSQDIDSEQFF
TRBV18	TRBJ1-5	TRBD1	.	TGTGCCAGCTCGGAACAGGGGGATAATCAGCCCCAGCATTTT	CASSEQGDNQPQHF
TRBV2	TRBJ2-7	.	.	TGTGCCAGCAGTGAAAACCCGCCGGGGTACGAGCAGTACTTC	CASSENPPGYEQYF
TRBV19	TRBJ2-5	.	.	TGTGCCAGTAGTATAGACAGCCTTGCGGCAGAGACCCAGTACTTC	CASSIDSLAAETQYF
TRBV29-1	TRBJ1-1	TRBD1	.	TGCAGCGCGCTAAGCCTGGGGGGACAGGGGGATTTCGCTGAAGCTTTCTTT	CSALSLGGQGDFAEAFF
TRBV5-4	TRBJ2-1	.	.	TGTGCCAGCAGCCCGATTGGACAGGAGCAGTTCTTC	CASSPIGQEQFF
TRBV7-3	TRBJ2-5	TRBD1	.	TGTGCCAGCAGCAAAAGGGACAGGGGCCCTCAAGAGACCCAGTACTTC	CASSKRDRGPQETQYF
TRBV2	TRBJ2-5	.	few	TGTGCCAGCAGTGAACAGCTAGGGGCATGGGGGACCCAGTACTTC	CASSEQLGAWGTQYF
TRBV9	TRBJ2-5	TRBD1	.	TGTGCCAGTGGACGACAGGGGGGGGGAGAGACCCAGTACTTC	CASGRQGGGETQYF
TRBV2	TRBJ1-4	.	few	TGTGCCAGCAGCACTGGGACTACAAGTTCGGAACTGTTTTTT	CASSTGTTSSELFF
TRBV6-6	TRBJ2-7	TRBD1	.	TGTGCCAGCAGTGACACAGGGGGCAGCTACGAGCAGTACTTC	CASSDTGGSYEQYF
TRBV5-1	TRBJ2-1	TRBD2	.	TGCGCCAGCAGCAGCGGGGATACGATGGGAGGATACAATGAGCAGTTCTTC	CASSSGDTMGGYNEQFF
TRBV4-1	TRBJ2-3	TRBD2	.	TGCGCCAGCAGCCAAGAACTTACCGCGGGGGGGCGACTGGGCACAGATACGCAGTATTTT	CASSQELTAGGRLGTDTQYF
TRBV5-1	TRBJ1-4	.	.	TGCGCCAGCAGCTTGGGGGGCGTTAATGAAAAACTGTTTTTT	CASSLGGVNEKLFF
TRBV11-3	TRBJ2-7	TRBD1	.	TGTGCCAGCAGCTTAGATCAGGGGGCGCGGGAGCAGTACTTC	CASSLDQGAREQYF
TRBV21-1	TRBJ2-3	.	.	TGTGCCAGCAGCAAGTTTCACAGGGGTTGCACAGATACGCAGTATTTT	CASSKFHRGCTDTQYF
TRBV6-5	TRBJ2-3	.	.	TGTGCCAGCAGTTACCCCGGGACAGATACGCAGTATTTT	CASSYPGTDTQYF
TRBV5-1	TRBJ1-2	TRBD1	.	TGCGCCAGCGCCGAGAACAGGGGAGGTTATGGCTACACCTTC	CASAENRGGYGYTF
TRBV19	TRBJ1-5	.	.	TGTGCCAGTAGTATCGTCGTCGGGGGCAATCAGCCCCAGCATTTT	CASSIVVGGNQPQHF
TRBV19	TRBJ1-1	.	.	TGTGCCAGTAGTATGTACGAGTACACTGAAGCTTTCTTT	CASSMYEYTEAFF
TRBV5-1	TRBJ2-3	.	.	TGCGCCAGCAGCTTGGGCTACGACACAGATACGCAGTATTTT	CASSLGYDTDTQYF
TRBV19	TRBJ2-3	TRBD1	few	TGTGCCAGTAGTATGGACAGGGACGCAGATACGCAGTATTTT	CASSMDRDADTQYF
TRBV30	TRBJ2-2	TRBD2	.	TGTGCCTGGGGGGGGGAGGGAAACACCGGGGAGCTGTTTTTT	CAWGGEGNTGELFF